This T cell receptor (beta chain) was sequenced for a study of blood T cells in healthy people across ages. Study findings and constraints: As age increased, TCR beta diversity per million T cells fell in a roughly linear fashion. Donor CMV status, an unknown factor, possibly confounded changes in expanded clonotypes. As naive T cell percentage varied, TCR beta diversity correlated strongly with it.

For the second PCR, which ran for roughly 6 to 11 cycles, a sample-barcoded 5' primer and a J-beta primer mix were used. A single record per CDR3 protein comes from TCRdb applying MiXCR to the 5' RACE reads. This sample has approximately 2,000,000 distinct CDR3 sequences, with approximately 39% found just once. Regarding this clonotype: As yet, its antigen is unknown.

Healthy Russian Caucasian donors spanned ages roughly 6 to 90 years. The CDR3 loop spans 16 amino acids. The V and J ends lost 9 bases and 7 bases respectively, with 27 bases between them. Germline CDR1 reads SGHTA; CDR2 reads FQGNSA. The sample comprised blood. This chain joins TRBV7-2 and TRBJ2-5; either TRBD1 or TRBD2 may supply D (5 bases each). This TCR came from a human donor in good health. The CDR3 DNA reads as TGTGCCAGTACCACCTCTACGTGGGGCATTCGGGGGACCCAGTACTTC. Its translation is CASTTSTWGIRGTQYF. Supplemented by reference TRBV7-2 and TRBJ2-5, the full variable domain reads GAGVSQSPSNKVTEKGKDVELRCDPISGHTALYWYRQSLGQGLEFLIYFQGNSAPDKSGLPSDRFSAERTGGSVSTLTIQRTQQEDSAVYLCASTTSTWGIRGTQYFGPGTRLLVL.